This T cell receptor beta chain was documented in a study of technical replicates of blood from a handful of donors. This clone came up once. Measured with immunoSEQ multiplex PCR; TCRdb has only the in-frame clones, and not every one. The table records fewer than 90,000 clones, about 88% of them present only once. Germline assignment: CDR1 SGHAT and CDR2 FQNNGV. Trimming removed 5 bases from V and 3 bases from J; junction bases left unmatched: 4. This CDR3 contains 13 residues. Sequencing was performed on T cells isolated from PBMCs. The sequence was collected from a human donor in good health. The chain carries TRBV11-2 and TRBJ2-7; TRBD1 agrees at 7 bases. CDR3 DNA: TGTGCCAGCAGCGGGACAGTCAACTACGAGCAGTACTTC. Translating gives CASSGTVNYEQYF.